These 27 T cell receptor beta chains came from one sample sequenced in a study of blood T cell repertoires in COVID-19. The protocol was immunoSEQ multiplex PCR, while the TCRdb copy is restricted to in-frame clones and leaves out a portion. Here the sample spans some 250,000 clones, more than 65% being singletons. The sequencing input was peripheral blood. The receptors were sampled from a young woman with acute or convalescent COVID-19.

This chain uses TRBV14 with TRBJ1-1; D is undetermined. This CDR3 comprises 14 residues. The V gene's germline CDR1 is SGHDN and CDR2 FVKESK. The V gene lost 4 bases and the J gene lost 4 bases, with 13 bases spanning the gap. The CDR3 bases are TGTGCCAGCAGCCTCCTTGGACTCTTCACTGAAGCTTTCTTT. This gives the protein CASSLLGLFTEAFF.

There are a few counts of this clone. The rearrangement links TRBV7-2 to TRBJ2-7; 7 nucleotides align to TRBD1. CDR1 is SGHTA and CDR2 is FQGNSA in the germline V gene. This CDR3 is 13 amino acids long. J gave up 2 bases and V 4 bases, and 2 bases lay outside the gene matches. The CDR3 DNA reads as TGTGCCAGCAGCTGGGGGACAGCCTACGAGCAGTACTTC. Protein sequence: CASSWGTAYEQYF.

This clone came up once. This chain links TRBV6-2 or TRBV6-3 with TRBJ1-1, with D hard to call. Germline CDR1 and CDR2: MNHEY and SVGEGT. Trimming cost V 2 bases and J 5 bases, with 9 bases left between them. The CDR3 loop spans 13 amino acids. The CDR3 is CASSYRQMTEAFF. In DNA, the CDR3 is TGTGCCAGCAGTTACCGCCAGATGACTGAAGCTTTCTTT.

This clone was counted between two and nine times. The V gene is TRBV6-2 or TRBV6-3, the J gene TRBJ2-1; 14 bases are a match to TRBD2. J lost 6 bases, V lost 4 bases, and 2 bases had no gene match. There are 15 residues in the CDR3. From germline, CDR1 is MNHEY and CDR2 SVGEGT. The CDR3 here is CASSLGTSGSNEQFF. Written as DNA, the CDR3 is TGTGCCAGCAGTTTAGGGACTAGCGGGAGCAATGAGCAGTTCTTC.

The V and J genes are TRBV6-1 and TRBJ2-7; D call uncertain. CDR1 and CDR2 from the germline V gene are MNHNS and SASEGT. V lost 1 base to trimming and J lost 7 bases, with 17 bases between them. The CDR3 spans 15 residues. CDR3: CASSEVLGSSGEQYF. In DNA form, the CDR3 reads TGTGCCAGCAGTGAAGTTCTAGGCAGCTCCGGGGAGCAGTACTTC.

The gene calls are TRBV11-2 and TRBJ2-1; 8 nucleotides agree with TRBD2. CDR3 length: 15 amino acids. Germline CDR1 reads SGHAT; CDR2 reads FQNNGV. V lost 5 bases to trimming and J lost 7 bases; unmatched junction nucleotides: 10. The CDR3 DNA sequence: TGTGCCAGCAGCCGTGAAGGACTAGCTTTGAATGAGCAGTTCTTC. As protein: CASSREGLALNEQFF.

The CDR3 coding sequence is TGTGCCAGCAGCCCCACTAGCGGGGGCCAAGAGACCCAGTACTTC. It is translated as CASSPTSGGQETQYF. This chain connects TRBV11-3 to TRBJ2-5; 11 bases fit TRBD2. The CDR3 runs to 15 residues. Germline trimming cut 5 bases from V and 1 base from J; bases unmatched to any gene: 3. Germline CDR1 SGHNT, CDR2 YENEEA.

V and J are TRBV28 and TRBJ2-3, with 10 bases lining up with TRBD2. V lost 6 bases, J lost 5 bases, and 11 bases stayed unmatched. This CDR3 comprises 16 residues. Per germline, CDR1 MDHEN and CDR2 SYDVKM. The CDR3: CASSTPAGGPEDTQYF. CDR3 sequence (DNA): TGTGCCAGCAGCACCCCAGCGGGAGGGCCTGAAGATACGCAGTATTTT.

The rearrangement uses TRBV10-2 and TRBJ1-2, with 7 bases that match TRBD1. CDR3 length: 13 residues. V lost 6 bases, J lost 6 bases, and 7 bases stayed unmatched. From germline, CDR1 is WSHSY and CDR2 SAAADI. The CDR3 loop reads CASRLTGADGYTF. The DNA for the CDR3 is TGCGCCAGCAGGCTCACAGGGGCGGATGGCTACACCTTC.

The chain is built from TRBV5-4 and TRBJ2-1, with 8 positions matching TRBD1. Germline loops: CDR1 SGHNT, CDR2 YYREEE (reference sequence). This CDR3 has 17 amino acids. Trimming at V came to 4 bases and at J to 3 bases, leaving 12 bases not matched to a gene. CDR3 sequence reads: CASSHIPTGDYYNEQFF. CDR3 coding DNA: TGTGCCAGCAGCCATATCCCGACAGGGGATTACTACAATGAGCAGTTCTTC.

This clone was seen just once. The chain joins TRBV4-3 to TRBJ1-1, with 7 nucleotides matching TRBD1. The V gene's germline CDR1 is LGHNA and CDR2 YSLEER. CDR3 length equals 16 residues. V dropped 0 bases and J dropped 1; count of bases not matched to a gene: 5. The chain's CDR3 is CASSQEAKGANTEAFF. The CDR3 nucleotides are TGCGCCAGCAGCCAAGAAGCGAAGGGGGCGAACACTGAAGCTTTCTTT.

This clone was seen just once. The rearrangement uses TRBV5-5 and TRBJ2-7; maybe TRBD1 (6 bases). V lost 4 bases, J lost 5 bases, and 13 bases lay in between. The CDR3 spans 13 residues. Germline-derived CDR1 and CDR2 are SGHKS and YYEKEE (reference sequence). The CDR3 sequence: CASSHGTLDEQYF. CDR3 coding DNA: TGTGCCAGCAGCCACGGGACACTCGACGAGCAGTACTTC.

The chain couples TRBV5-1 to TRBJ1-1; 7 bases match TRBD1. V was pared by 5 bases and J by 3 bases, with 4 bases of the junction left unmatched. The CDR3 length is 13 residues. Germline CDR1 reads SGHRS; CDR2 reads YFSETQ. The CDR3 nucleotides read TGCGCCAGCAGGGTTACAGGGGACACTGAAGCTTTCTTT. Translating it yields CASRVTGDTEAFF. Looking up the rest from reference TRBV5-1 and TRBJ1-1 gives the full variable domain: KAGVTQTPRYLIKTRGQQVTLSCSPISGHRSVSWYQQTPGQGLQFLFEYFSETQRNKGNFPGRFSGRQFSNSRSEMNVSTLELGDSALYLCASRVTGDTEAFFGQGTRLTVV.

On this clone itself: Other DNA sequences within the sample encode an identical CDR3. The genes are TRBV5-1 and TRBJ2-5, with 7 nucleotides matching TRBD2. The CDR3 contains 13 residues. The J segment lost 5 bases and the V segment lost 0 bases, leaving 1 base of the junction unmatched. Germline V lookup: CDR1 SGHRS, CDR2 YFSETQ. The CDR3, as DNA: TGCGCCAGCAGCTTGGCCGGGGGGGAGACCCAGTACTTC. This codes for CASSLAGGETQYF.

The chain employs TRBV10-3 and TRBJ2-7, with D perhaps TRBD1 (6 bases). V was pared by 2 bases and J by 5 bases, with 22 bases between. The length of the CDR3 is 17 residues. CDR1 and CDR2 from the germline V gene are ENHRY and SYGVKD. The CDR3 spells CAISEPVDSKDPNEQYF. The DNA of the CDR3 is TGTGCCATCAGTGAGCCGGTGGACAGTAAGGACCCCAACGAGCAGTACTTC.

The V and J genes are TRBV15 and TRBJ2-7; 13 nucleotides match TRBD2. V was pared by 5 bases and J by 1 base, with 8 bases of the junction left unmatched. The CDR3 runs 17 residues. Germline V lookup: CDR1 LNHNV, CDR2 YYDKDF (reference sequence). The CDR3 DNA reads as TGTGCCACCAGCCGGGGGGGACTAGCGGGAATTTCCTACGAGCAGTACTTC. This encodes CATSRGGLAGISYEQYF.

This clone was detected a few times. The genes are TRBV4-3 and TRBJ2-7; D remains ambiguous. Germline V gene lookup returns CDR1 LGHNA and CDR2 YSLEER. The ends were cut back, 4 bases at V and 2 bases at J, with 9 bases in the middle. The CDR3 length is 13 residues. CDR3 sequence reads: CASSPSDTYEQYF. The DNA for the CDR3 is TGCGCCAGCAGCCCCTCCGACACCTACGAGCAGTACTTC.

The V gene is TRBV11-2, the J gene TRBJ2-7, with D possibly matching TRBD2 (6 bases). Germline V CDR1 and CDR2: SGHAT, FQNNGV. Trimming removed 5 bases at V and 4 bases at J, with 18 bases between. CDR3 length: 15 residues. The CDR3 region is CASSPLRDSFYEQYF. The DNA for the CDR3 is TGTGCCAGCAGCCCCCTCCGGGACTCTTTTTACGAGCAGTACTTC.

In this sample, this clone turned up once. J is TRBJ2-7 and V is TRBV14; D is unclear. Germline CDR1 is SGHDN and CDR2 is FVKESK. This CDR3 has 16 amino acids. Trimming removed 0 bases from V and 4 bases from J, with 16 bases in between. CDR3 in DNA: TGTGCCAGCAGCCAAGATTTCATGGGTCGAGGTTACGAGCAGTACTTC. This codes for CASSQDFMGRGYEQYF.

The CDR3 sequence: CASKRTGTAVGNAEAFF. Here the CDR3 DNA reads TGCGCCAGCAAGAGAACCGGGACAGCCGTAGGTAATGCTGAAGCTTTCTTT. The J gene is TRBJ1-1, the V gene TRBV5-1; 7 bases agree with TRBD1. CDR3 length: 17 residues. Germline values: CDR1 SGHRS, CDR2 YFSETQ. V shed 6 bases, J shed 6 bases, and the junction held 20 bases outside the gene matches.

This clone was seen a few times. The chain joins TRBV7-2 to TRBJ1-2; TRBD1 aligns across 9 bases. The CDR3 length is 15 residues. V shed 4 bases, J shed 9 bases, and the junction held 12 bases outside the gene matches. CDR1 is SGHTA and CDR2 is FQGNSA in the germline V gene. CDR3 loop: CASSSNRAGQGSYTF. CDR3 nucleotide sequence: TGTGCCAGCAGCTCAAACCGCGCGGGACAGGGAAGCTACACCTTC. The variable domain in full, with the rest retrieved from reference TRBV7-2 and TRBJ1-2, is GAGVSQSPSNKVTEKGKDVELRCDPISGHTALYWYRQSLGQGLEFLIYFQGNSAPDKSGLPSDRFSAERTGGSVSTLTIQRTQQEDSAVYLCASSSNRAGQGSYTFGSGTRLTVV.

The chain carries TRBV7-8 and TRBJ2-7, with 7 bases matching TRBD2. The CDR3 has 14 residues. Germline V gene sequence: CDR1 SGHVS, CDR2 FQNEAQ. J gave up 0 bases and V 5 bases, and 4 bases lay outside the gene matches. The CDR3 sequence is CASSPRLASYEQYF. Written as DNA, the CDR3 is TGTGCCAGCAGCCCCCGACTAGCCTCCTACGAGCAGTACTTC.

The chain combines TRBV27 with TRBJ2-1; D is possibly TRBD2 (6 bases). This CDR3 contains 14 residues. Trimming shortened V by 2 bases and J by 2 bases, and 7 bases separated the two germline ends. Germline CDR1 MNHEY, CDR2 SMNVEV (reference sequence). The CDR3 loop reads CASSLVAAYNEQFF. The CDR3 nucleotides are TGTGCCAGCAGTTTAGTAGCGGCCTACAATGAGCAGTTCTTC.

V is TRBV27 and J is TRBJ2-7, with D perhaps TRBD2 (6 bases). CDR3 length equals 14 residues. Trimming took off 0 bases at V and 4 bases at J, with 10 bases between the two ends. Germline CDR1 is MNHEY and CDR2 is SMNVEV (reference sequence). The CDR3 spells CASSLSGSGYEQYF. In nucleotides, the CDR3 is TGTGCCAGCAGTTTATCCGGGAGTGGGTACGAGCAGTACTTC.

The CDR3 DNA is TGTGCCAGCACCCGATCCGGGACTAGTAAGAGCACAGATACGCAGTATTTT. Translated, it gives CASTRSGTSKSTDTQYF. The chain recombines TRBV27 with TRBJ2-3; the match to TRBD2 covers 8 bases. V lost 7 bases to trimming and J lost 0 bases; unmatched junction nucleotides: 12. CDR1 is MNHEY and CDR2 is SMNVEV in the germline V gene (reference sequence). The CDR3 contains 17 residues.

The chain uses TRBV24-1 and TRBJ2-2; 8 nucleotides align to TRBD1. J lost 5 bases, V lost 7 bases, and 2 bases had no gene match. The CDR3 is 13 amino acids. Germline V gene lookup returns CDR1 KGHDR and CDR2 SFDVKD. The CDR3 nucleotides read TGTGCCACCAGGACAGGGGTTACCGGGGAGCTGTTTTTT. Translating it yields CATRTGVTGELFF.

This clone was observed a handful of times. V and J are TRBV3-1 (or the pseudogene TRBV3-2) and TRBJ1-4, with D perhaps TRBD1 (5 bases). In germline, CDR1 is LGHDT, CDR2 YNNKEL (reference sequence). Trimming shortened V by 4 bases and J by 0 bases, and 12 bases separated the two germline ends. CDR3 length: 16 amino acids. The DNA of the CDR3 is TGTGCCAGCAGCCGAAACAAGGGGACAACTAATGAAAAACTGTTTTTT. Amino acids: CASSRNKGTTNEKLFF.